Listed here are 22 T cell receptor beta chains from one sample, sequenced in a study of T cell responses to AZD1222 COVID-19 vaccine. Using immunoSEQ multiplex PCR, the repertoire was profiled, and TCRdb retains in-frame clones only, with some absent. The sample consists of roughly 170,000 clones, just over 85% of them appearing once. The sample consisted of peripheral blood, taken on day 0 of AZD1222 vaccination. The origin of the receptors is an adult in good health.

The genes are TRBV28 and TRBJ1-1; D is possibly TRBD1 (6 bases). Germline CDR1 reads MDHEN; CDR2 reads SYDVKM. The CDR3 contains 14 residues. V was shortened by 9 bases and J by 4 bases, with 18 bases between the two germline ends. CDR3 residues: CASSGDGGGTEAFF. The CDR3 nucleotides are TGTGCCAGTTCCGGTGACGGGGGCGGCACTGAAGCTTTCTTT.

The CDR3 reads CASSLGEGQGINEQFF. CDR3 in DNA: TGTGCCAGCAGCTTAGGTGAGGGACAGGGGATCAATGAGCAGTTCTTC. This chain uses TRBV7-9 with TRBJ2-1; 10 nucleotides align to TRBD1. This CDR3 contains 16 residues. Trimming cost V 1 base and J 6 bases; bases outside gene matches: 6. Per the germline V gene, CDR1 is SEHNR and CDR2 is FQNEAQ (reference sequence).

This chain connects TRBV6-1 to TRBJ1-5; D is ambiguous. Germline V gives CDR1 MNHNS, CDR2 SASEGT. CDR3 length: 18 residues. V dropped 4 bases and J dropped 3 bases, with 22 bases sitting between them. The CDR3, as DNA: TGTGCCAGCAGTGGCCCAAATGGAGGGAGTCGCCTCAATCAGCCCCAGCATTTT. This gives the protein CASSGPNGGSRLNQPQHF.

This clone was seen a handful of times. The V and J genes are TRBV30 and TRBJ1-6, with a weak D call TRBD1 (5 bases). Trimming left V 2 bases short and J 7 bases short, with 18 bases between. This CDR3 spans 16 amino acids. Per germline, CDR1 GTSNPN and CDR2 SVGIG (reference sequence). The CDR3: CAWSIGHQVENSPLHF. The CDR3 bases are TGTGCCTGGAGTATAGGACACCAAGTTGAGAATTCACCCCTCCACTTT.

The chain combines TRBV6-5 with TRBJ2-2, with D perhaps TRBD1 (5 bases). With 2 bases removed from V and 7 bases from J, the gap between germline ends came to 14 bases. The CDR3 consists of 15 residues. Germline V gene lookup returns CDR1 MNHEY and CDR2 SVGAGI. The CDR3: CASSYGQGISGELFF. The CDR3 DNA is TGTGCCAGCAGTTACGGTCAGGGCATAAGCGGGGAGCTGTTTTTT.

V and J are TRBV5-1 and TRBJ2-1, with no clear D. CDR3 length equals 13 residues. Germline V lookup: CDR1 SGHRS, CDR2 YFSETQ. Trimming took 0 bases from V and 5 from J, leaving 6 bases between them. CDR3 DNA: TGCGCCAGCAGCTTGGTTGGTAACAATGAGCAGTTCTTC. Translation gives CASSLVGNNEQFF.

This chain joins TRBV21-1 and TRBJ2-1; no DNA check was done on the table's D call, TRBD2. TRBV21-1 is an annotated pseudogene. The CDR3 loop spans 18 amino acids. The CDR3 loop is CASSKELYDSGGGNEQFF. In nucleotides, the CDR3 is TGTGCCAGCAGCAAAGAGTTATATGATAGCGGGGGTGGCAATGAGCAGTTCTTC.

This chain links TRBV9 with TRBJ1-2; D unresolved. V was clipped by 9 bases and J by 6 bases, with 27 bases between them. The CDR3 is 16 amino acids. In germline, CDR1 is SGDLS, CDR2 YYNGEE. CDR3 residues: CATPSHLLAGPHGYTF. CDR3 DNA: TGTGCCACTCCGTCCCACTTACTCGCCGGCCCTCATGGCTACACCTTC. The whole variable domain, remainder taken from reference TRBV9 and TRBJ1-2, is DSGVTQTPKHLITATGQRVTLRCSPRSGDLSVYWYQQSLDQGLQFLIQYYNGEERAKGNILERFSAQQFPDLHSELNLSSLELGDSALYFCATPSHLLAGPHGYTFGSGTRLTVV.

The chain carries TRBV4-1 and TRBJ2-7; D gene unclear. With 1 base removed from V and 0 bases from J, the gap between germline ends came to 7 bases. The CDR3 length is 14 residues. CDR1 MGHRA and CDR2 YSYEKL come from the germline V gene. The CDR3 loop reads CASSQGQSSYEQYF. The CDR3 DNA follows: TGCGCCAGCAGCCAAGGGCAGAGCTCCTACGAGCAGTACTTC.

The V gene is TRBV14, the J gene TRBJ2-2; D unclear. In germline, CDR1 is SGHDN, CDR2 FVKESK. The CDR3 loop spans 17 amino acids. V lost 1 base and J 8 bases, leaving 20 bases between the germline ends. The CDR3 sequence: CASSQGGAGPRRGELFF. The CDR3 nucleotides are TGTGCCAGCAGCCAAGGCGGCGCAGGACCCCGTAGGGGGGAGCTGTTTTTT.

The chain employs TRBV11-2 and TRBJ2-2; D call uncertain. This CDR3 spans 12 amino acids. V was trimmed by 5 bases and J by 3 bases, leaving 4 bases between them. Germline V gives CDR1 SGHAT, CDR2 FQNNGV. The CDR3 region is CASSPYTGELFF. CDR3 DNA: TGTGCCAGCAGCCCTTACACCGGGGAGCTGTTTTTT.

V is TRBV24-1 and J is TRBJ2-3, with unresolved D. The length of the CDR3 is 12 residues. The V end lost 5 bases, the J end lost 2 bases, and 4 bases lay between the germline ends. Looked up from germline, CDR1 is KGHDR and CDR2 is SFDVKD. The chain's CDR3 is CATSGNTDTQYF. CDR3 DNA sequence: TGTGCCACCAGTGGTAACACAGATACGCAGTATTTT.

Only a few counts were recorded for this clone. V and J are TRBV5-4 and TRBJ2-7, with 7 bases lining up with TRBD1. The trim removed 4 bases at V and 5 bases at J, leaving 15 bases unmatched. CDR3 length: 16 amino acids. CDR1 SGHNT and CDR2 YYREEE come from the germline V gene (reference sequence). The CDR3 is CASSPGLTGNPNEQYF. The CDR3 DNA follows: TGTGCCAGCAGCCCCGGATTGACAGGGAATCCCAACGAGCAGTACTTC.

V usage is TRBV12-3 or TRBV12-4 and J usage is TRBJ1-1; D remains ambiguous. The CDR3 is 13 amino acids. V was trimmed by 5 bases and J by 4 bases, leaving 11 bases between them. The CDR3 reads CASSAGVRTEAFF. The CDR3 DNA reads TGTGCCAGCAGTGCCGGGGTACGCACTGAAGCTTTCTTT.

CDR3 sequence (DNA): TGCGCCAGCAGCTTGGGGCAGAATTTCCCCTATGAGCAGTTCTTC. Its protein is CASSLGQNFPYEQFF. This chain joins TRBV5-1 and TRBJ2-1; D is unresolved. CDR3 length: 15 amino acids. Germline V gene sequence: CDR1 SGHRS, CDR2 YFSETQ. Trimming cost V 0 bases and J 8 bases, with 15 bases left between them.

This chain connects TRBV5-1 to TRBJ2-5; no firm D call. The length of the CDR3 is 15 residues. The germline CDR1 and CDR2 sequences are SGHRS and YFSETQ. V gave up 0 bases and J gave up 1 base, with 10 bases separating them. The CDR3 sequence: CASSLDPGSQETQYF. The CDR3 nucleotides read TGCGCCAGCAGCTTGGACCCGGGTAGCCAAGAGACCCAGTACTTC.

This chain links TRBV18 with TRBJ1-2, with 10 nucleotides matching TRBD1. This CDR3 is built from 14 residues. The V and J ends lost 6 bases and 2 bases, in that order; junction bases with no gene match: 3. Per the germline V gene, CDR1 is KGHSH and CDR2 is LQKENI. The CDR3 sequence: CASSGGQGNYGYTF. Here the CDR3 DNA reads TGTGCCAGCTCGGGGGGACAGGGGAACTATGGCTACACCTTC.

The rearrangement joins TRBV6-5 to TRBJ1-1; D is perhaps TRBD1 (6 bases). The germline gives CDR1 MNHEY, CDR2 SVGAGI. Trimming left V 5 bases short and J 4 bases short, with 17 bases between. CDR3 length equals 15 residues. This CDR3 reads CASSMEWGGATEAFF. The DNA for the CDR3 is TGTGCCAGCAGTATGGAGTGGGGGGGCGCCACTGAAGCTTTCTTT.

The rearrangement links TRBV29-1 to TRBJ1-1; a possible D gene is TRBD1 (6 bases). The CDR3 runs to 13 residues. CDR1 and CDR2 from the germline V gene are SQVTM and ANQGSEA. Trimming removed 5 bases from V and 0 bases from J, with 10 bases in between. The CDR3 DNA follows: TGCAGCGTTTCGGGACACTTGAACACTGAAGCTTTCTTT. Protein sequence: CSVSGHLNTEAFF.

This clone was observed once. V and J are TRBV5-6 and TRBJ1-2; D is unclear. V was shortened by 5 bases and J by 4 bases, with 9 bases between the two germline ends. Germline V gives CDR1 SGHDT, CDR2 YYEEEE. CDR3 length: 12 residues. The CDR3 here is CASSSVTYGYTF. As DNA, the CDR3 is TGTGCCAGCAGTTCAGTTACCTATGGCTACACCTTC.

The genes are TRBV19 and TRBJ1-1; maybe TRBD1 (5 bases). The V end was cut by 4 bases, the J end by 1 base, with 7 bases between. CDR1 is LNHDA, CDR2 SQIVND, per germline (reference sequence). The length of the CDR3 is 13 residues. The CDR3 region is CASSKGQNTEAFF. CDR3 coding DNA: TGTGCCAGTAGTAAGGGGCAGAACACTGAAGCTTTCTTT.

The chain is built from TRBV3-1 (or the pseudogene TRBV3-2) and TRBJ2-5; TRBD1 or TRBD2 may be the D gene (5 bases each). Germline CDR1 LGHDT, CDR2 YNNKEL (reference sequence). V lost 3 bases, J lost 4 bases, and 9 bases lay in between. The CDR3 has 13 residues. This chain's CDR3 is CASSHRDGETQYF. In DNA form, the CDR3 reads TGTGCCAGCAGCCACAGGGACGGAGAGACCCAGTACTTC.